This entry lists 25 T cell receptor beta chains sequenced from one sample in a study of blood T cell repertoires in COVID-19. Using immunoSEQ multiplex PCR, the repertoire was profiled, and TCRdb retains in-frame clones only, with some absent. The sample gives roughly 250,000 clones, 81% of which show up once; 2.5% to 3.5% is in the top ten. The specimen sequenced was peripheral blood. Receptors were obtained from an older woman with active or convalescent COVID-19.

This chain's CDR3 is CASSLGRITNEKLFF. DNA for the CDR3: TGTGCCAGCAGCTTAGGGCGGATAACTAATGAAAAACTGTTTTTT. V and J are TRBV11-2 and TRBJ1-4, with D unclear. CDR1 is SGHAT, CDR2 FQNNGV, per germline. The V end lost 1 base, the J end lost 1 base, and 7 bases lay between the germline ends. The CDR3 is made up of 15 amino acids.

CDR3 loop: CASISFSEGRTEAFF. The CDR3 coding sequence is TGTGCCAGCATATCTTTTTCAGAGGGAAGGACTGAAGCTTTCTTT. The chain joins TRBV6-5 to TRBJ1-1, with no clear D. The germline gives CDR1 MNHEY, CDR2 SVGAGI. The V end was cut by 7 bases, the J end by 5 bases, with 20 bases between. This CDR3 has 15 amino acids.

The chain joins TRBV3-1 (or the pseudogene TRBV3-2) to TRBJ2-2; possible D gene TRBD2, 5 bases. Germline assignment: CDR1 LGHDT and CDR2 YNNKEL (reference sequence). The CDR3 loop spans 16 amino acids. V lost 1 base and J 0 bases, leaving 9 bases between the germline ends. The CDR3 DNA is TGTGCCAGCAGCCAAGTGGGCGGGCCGAACACCGGGGAGCTGTTTTTT. It yields the protein CASSQVGGPNTGELFF.

Comments on this clone: The sample has other DNA sequences that encode this CDR3 too. V usage is TRBV19 and J usage is TRBJ1-1; maybe TRBD1 (5 bases). Deletions cut 2 bases from V and 1 base from J, with 8 bases between. The CDR3 is made up of 14 amino acids. Germline V CDR1 and CDR2: LNHDA, SQIVND (reference sequence). The chain's CDR3 is CASSIQGGNTEAFF. CDR3 sequence (DNA): TGTGCCAGTAGTATACAGGGTGGGAACACTGAAGCTTTCTTT.

The chain employs TRBV21-1 and TRBJ1-4; TRBD1 is the table's D call and was not checked against the DNA. TRBV21-1 is marked as a pseudogene. The CDR3 is made up of 12 amino acids. CDR3: CADRTYNEKLFF. In nucleotides, the CDR3 is TGTGCCGACAGGACCTATAATGAAAAACTGTTTTTT.

The V and J genes are TRBV9 and TRBJ2-2, with TRBD2 matching over 8 bases. Germline V gives CDR1 SGDLS, CDR2 YYNGEE. The V segment lost 0 bases and the J segment 5 bases; nucleotides outside the gene matches: 6. This CDR3 is built from 16 residues. The CDR3 region has the DNA TGTGCCAGCAGCGTAGGGCGCATAGCGGGGACCGGGGAGCTGTTTTTT. It codes for CASSVGRIAGTGELFF.

This chain joins TRBV30 and TRBJ2-3, with 13 bases matching TRBD2. The CDR3 spans 16 residues. Germline CDR1 GTSNPN, CDR2 SVGIG (reference sequence). V shed 3 bases and J 0 bases; nucleotides not matched to a gene: 3. CDR3 amino acids: CAWRTSGGPSTDTQYF. CDR3 in DNA: TGTGCCTGGAGGACTAGCGGGGGGCCTAGCACAGATACGCAGTATTTT.

The rearrangement uses TRBV5-5 and TRBJ2-5; D gene unclear. The CDR3 loop spans 16 amino acids. Germline V lookup: CDR1 SGHKS, CDR2 YYEKEE (reference sequence). The V gene lost 0 bases and the J gene lost 2 bases, with 14 bases spanning the gap. The CDR3 DNA reads TGTGCCAGCAGCTTGGAGCAGTTTGCGGATCAAGAGACCCAGTACTTC. Amino acids: CASSLEQFADQETQYF.

This rearrangement joins TRBV10-3 to TRBJ2-2; 11 nucleotides line up with TRBD2. The trim removed 5 bases at V and 2 bases at J, leaving 4 bases unmatched. The CDR3 loop spans 16 amino acids. Germline lookup yields CDR1 ENHRY and CDR2 SYGVKD. CDR3 sequence (DNA): TGTGCCATCAGTCAGACTAGCGGGGCAAACACCGGGGAGCTGTTTTTT. It yields the protein CAISQTSGANTGELFF.

The J gene is TRBJ2-7, the V gene TRBV4-3, with TRBD2 as a possible D gene (5 bases). Germline assignment: CDR1 LGHNA and CDR2 YSLEER. V was trimmed by 0 bases and J by 6 bases, leaving 6 bases between them. The length of the CDR3 is 12 residues. CDR3 loop: CASSQDRGEQYF. CDR3 sequence (DNA): TGCGCCAGCAGCCAAGATCGGGGCGAGCAGTACTTC.

J is TRBJ1-1 and V is TRBV5-6; D may be TRBD1 (6 bases). CDR3 length: 15 residues. Germline V gene lookup returns CDR1 SGHDT and CDR2 YYEEEE. V shed 4 bases and J shed 0 bases, with 13 bases lying between them. CDR3 region: CASSAGQIMNTEAFF. As DNA, the CDR3 is TGTGCCAGCAGCGCCGGACAGATAATGAACACTGAAGCTTTCTTT.

This clone has only one observation. The V call is TRBV18, the J call TRBJ1-1; D might be TRBD1 (6 bases). Germline V gene lookup returns CDR1 KGHSH and CDR2 LQKENI. The CDR3 length is 14 residues. Trimming took 3 bases from V and 5 from J, leaving 13 bases between them. The CDR3 nucleotides are TGTGCCAGCTCACCGGGAGGGGGAAAGACTGAAGCTTTCTTT. This encodes CASSPGGGKTEAFF.

J is TRBJ1-6 and V is TRBV19, with 8 bases identical to TRBD1. CDR3 length: 15 residues. The V segment lost 5 bases and the J segment 6 bases; nucleotides outside the gene matches: 6. CDR1 is LNHDA and CDR2 is SQIVND in the germline V gene (reference sequence). Here the CDR3 reads CASSSRTGTNSPLHF. The DNA for the CDR3 is TGTGCCAGTAGTTCCCGGACAGGGACTAATTCACCCCTCCACTTT.

The rearrangement joins TRBV4-1 to TRBJ1-3; 8 bases are a match to TRBD1. The CDR3 loop spans 15 amino acids. V gave up 4 bases and J gave up 0 bases; unmatched junction bases: 2. CDR1 and CDR2 (germline): MGHRA, YSYEKL. CDR3 amino acids: CASSRQGRSGNTIYF. CDR3 nucleotide sequence: TGCGCCAGCAGCCGACAGGGGCGCTCTGGAAACACCATATATTTT.

This chain links TRBV6-5 with TRBJ2-1, with 7 nucleotides matching TRBD1. Trimming removed 4 bases from V and 2 bases from J; junction bases left unmatched: 5. The CDR3 loop spans 15 amino acids. The germline V gene has CDR1 MNHEY and CDR2 SVGAGI. The CDR3 DNA is TGTGCCAGCAGTTTCCCCGGGACAGCCTACAATGAGCAGTTCTTC. Its protein is CASSFPGTAYNEQFF.

The chain has TRBV15 and TRBJ1-4; 12 bases are a match to TRBD1. With 6 bases clipped from V and 0 bases from J, the junction kept 14 bases outside the gene matches. In germline, CDR1 is LNHNV, CDR2 YYDKDF (reference sequence). The CDR3 is 20 amino acids. The CDR3 reads CATSRIWGQGAGATNEKLFF. The DNA of the CDR3 is TGTGCCACCAGTAGAATTTGGGGACAGGGGGCGGGGGCAACTAATGAAAAACTGTTTTTT. Full variable domain (remainder filled in from reference TRBV15 and TRBJ1-4): DAMVIQNPRYQVTQFGKPVTLSCSQTLNHNVMYWYQQKSSQAPKLLFHYYDKDFNNEADTPDNFQSRRPNTSFCFLDIRSPGLGDTAMYLCATSRIWGQGAGATNEKLFFGSGTQLSVL.

The chain carries TRBV19 and TRBJ1-1; D remains ambiguous. The ends were cut back, 0 bases at V and 6 bases at J, with 11 bases in the middle. Germline V gives CDR1 LNHDA, CDR2 SQIVND (reference sequence). This CDR3 contains 14 residues. CDR3: CASSIDVEGAEAFF. In DNA form, the CDR3 reads TGTGCCAGTAGTATAGACGTAGAAGGAGCTGAAGCTTTCTTT.

V and J are TRBV28 and TRBJ1-1; 10 nucleotides agree with TRBD1. Germline-derived CDR1 and CDR2 are MDHEN and SYDVKM. This CDR3 is 15 amino acids long. V lost 2 bases to trimming and J lost 4 bases; unmatched junction nucleotides: 4. The CDR3 coding sequence is TGTGCCAGCAGTTTAGACAGGGGGCTGGTCACTGAAGCTTTCTTT. The encoded protein is CASSLDRGLVTEAFF.

The chain has TRBV6-5 and TRBJ1-6, with 8 bases aligning to TRBD1. This CDR3 spans 13 amino acids. With V trimmed by 8 bases and J by 8 bases, 5 bases remained unmatched. Germline values: CDR1 MNHEY, CDR2 SVGAGI. The CDR3 reads CASEGQDYSPLHF. The DNA for the CDR3 is TGTGCCAGCGAGGGACAGGATTATTCACCCCTCCACTTT.

The chain uses TRBV6-5 and TRBJ2-3, with D perhaps TRBD1 (8 bases). The CDR3 contains 14 residues. Germline V lookup: CDR1 MNHEY, CDR2 SVGAGI. V was cut by 6 bases and J by 3 bases, with 13 bases left in between. CDR3 in DNA: TGTGCCAGCAGACAGGGGGGGATAACAGATACGCAGTATTTT. It translates to CASRQGGITDTQYF.

J is TRBJ1-1 and V is TRBV11-3; 9 nucleotides align to TRBD1. This CDR3 spans 14 amino acids. V was pared by 4 bases and J by 3 bases, with 3 bases of the junction left unmatched. Germline V gives CDR1 SGHNT, CDR2 YENEEA. Written as DNA, the CDR3 is TGTGCCAGCAGCTGGGGACAGGGAGACACTGAAGCTTTCTTT. It codes for CASSWGQGDTEAFF.

The chain is built from TRBV10-3 and TRBJ2-5; D gene unclear. The CDR3 runs 13 residues. Germline loops: CDR1 ENHRY, CDR2 SYGVKD. Trimming removed 3 bases at V and 1 base at J, with 6 bases between. CDR3 sequence reads: CAISEQSQETQYF. The CDR3, as DNA: TGTGCCATCAGTGAACAGTCCCAAGAGACCCAGTACTTC.

The chain couples TRBV5-6 to TRBJ1-6; D remains ambiguous. Between the trimmed V and J ends, which lost 0 bases and 10 bases, there was a span of 11 bases. CDR1 is SGHDT, CDR2 YYEEEE, per germline. The CDR3 runs to 14 residues. The CDR3 loop is CASSLGQVDSPLHF. In nucleotides, the CDR3 is TGTGCCAGCAGCTTGGGGCAGGTTGACTCACCCCTCCACTTT.

The chain carries TRBV10-3 and TRBJ2-3; 8 bases are shared with TRBD2. V trimming: 10 bases; J trimming: 0 bases; junction bases outside the gene matches: 9. The germline gives CDR1 ENHRY, CDR2 SYGVKD. The CDR3 consists of 15 residues. CDR3: CATKGSGGSTDTQYF. In DNA, the CDR3 is TGTGCCACCAAGGGGAGCGGGGGAAGCACAGATACGCAGTATTTT.

The chain recombines TRBV6-5 with TRBJ2-3, with 7 bases lining up with TRBD1. V trimming: 2 bases; J trimming: 1 base; junction bases outside the gene matches: 6. From germline, CDR1 is MNHEY and CDR2 SVGAGI. The CDR3 contains 16 residues. The CDR3 DNA reads as TGTGCCAGCAGTTACGAGGGGGCCCCCGGCACAGATACGCAGTATTTT. It translates to CASSYEGAPGTDTQYF.